The 16 T cell receptor beta chains below all came from one sample that was sequenced in a study of liver allograft versus peripheral blood T cells. In the study overall: Comparing T cell receptor repertoires in transplanted livers with those in recipients' peripheral blood was part of the design.

TCRdb passed the reads through MiXCR, listing each CDR3 protein once. This table has some 15,000 distinct CDR3 sequences, 22% appearing once. The receptor source for this set is a human patient who had a liver transplant. The graft donor may account for some of the T cells.

The chain joins TRBV14 to TRBJ2-7, with TRBD2 matching over 7 bases. CDR1 is SGHDN, CDR2 FVKESK, per germline. The CDR3 spans 14 residues. CDR3 sequence: CASSQDIILGAGLV. The CDR3 coding sequence is TGTGCCAGCAGCCAAGATATAATCTTGGGAGCGGGATTGGTC.

At least ten counts were recorded for this clonotype. V usage is TRBV19 and J usage is TRBJ2-7; TRBD1 matches 9 bases. The CDR3 is 17 residues long. Germline V gives CDR1 LNHDA, CDR2 SQIVND (reference sequence). The V and J ends lost 2 bases and 4 bases, in that order; junction bases with no gene match: 12. In DNA, the CDR3 is TGTGCCAGTAGTATACGGGGACAGGGTTCGACCGGATACGAGCAGTACTTC. This gives the protein CASSIRGQGSTGYEQYF.

In this sample, this clonotype turned up many times. The rearrangement uses TRBV18 and TRBJ2-7; 7 nucleotides align to TRBD1. V shed 3 bases and J 5 bases; nucleotides not matched to a gene: 1. The CDR3 is 12 amino acids. Per the germline V gene, CDR1 is KGHSH and CDR2 is LQKENI. DNA for the CDR3: TGTGCCAGCTCACCTGGGACAGACGAGCAGTACTTC. As protein: CASSPGTDEQYF.

The chain employs TRBV7-2 and TRBJ2-7; 7 bases align to TRBD2. From germline, CDR1 is SGHTA and CDR2 FQGNSA. This CDR3 is built from 14 residues. The trim removed 5 bases at V and 4 bases at J, leaving 8 bases unmatched. The CDR3 reads CASSPGLLIYEQYF. The CDR3 DNA sequence: TGTGCCAGCAGCCCGGGACTACTCATATACGAGCAGTACTTC.

By share of the sample, this clonotype is medium-sized. The chain links TRBV18 to TRBJ1-1; D may be TRBD1 (5 bases). The CDR3 contains 12 residues. Trimming stripped 1 base from V and 5 bases from J, with 5 bases between. From germline, CDR1 is KGHSH and CDR2 LQKENI. CDR3 sequence: CASSPQGTEAFF. The CDR3, as DNA: TGTGCCAGCTCACCACAGGGGACTGAAGCTTTCTTT.

There are many counts of this clonotype. The chain uses TRBV6-8 and TRBJ2-7, with a tentative D call TRBD1 (5 bases). Looked up from germline, CDR1 is MNHGY and CDR2 is SAAAGT. The length of the CDR3 is 17 residues. Trimming removed 8 bases at V and 2 bases at J, with 25 bases between. CDR3 bases: TGTGCCAGCGGAAACTCCCAAAGGGGCAGGGCAACCTACGAGCAGTACTTC. Protein sequence: CASGNSQRGRATYEQYF.

This clonotype showed up just a few times. The chain carries TRBV20-1 and TRBJ2-7; 10 bases align to TRBD2. Germline CDR1 reads DFQATT; CDR2 reads SNEGSKA (reference sequence). V lost 1 base, J lost 1 base, and 4 bases stayed unmatched. The CDR3 spans 15 residues. The CDR3 nucleotides are TGCAGTGCTAGAGGCTTAGCGGGGGGATCCTACGAGCAGTACTTC. Translation gives CSARGLAGGSYEQYF.

Details on this clonotype: A much larger clone sits a single nucleotide away, making a read error possible. The chain combines TRBV6-2 or TRBV6-3 with TRBJ1-1, with a tentative D call TRBD1 (6 bases). This CDR3 comprises 13 residues. With 7 bases removed from V and 8 bases from J, the gap between germline ends came to 17 bases. Germline CDR1 and CDR2: MNHEY and SVGEGT. The CDR3 loop is CASNGLQGREAFF. DNA for the CDR3: TGTGCCAGCAATGGCCTACAGGGTCGGGAAGCTTTCTTT.

This clonotype is classed as medium-sized. The chain combines TRBV10-3 with TRBJ1-1; no clear D. This CDR3 is built from 14 residues. V lost 7 bases, J lost 1 base, and 13 bases lay in between. Germline V CDR1 and CDR2: ENHRY, SYGVKD. CDR3 sequence reads: CAITNTQGNTEAFF. Written as DNA, the CDR3 is TGTGCCATCACCAACACGCAAGGGAACACTGAAGCTTTCTTT.

In its sample, this clonotype was seen a few times. The chain couples TRBV6-1 to TRBJ2-7; D might be TRBD1 or TRBD2, each matching 6 bases. V was shortened by 5 bases and J by 2 bases, with 16 bases between the two germline ends. Germline CDR1 and CDR2: MNHNS and SASEGT. The CDR3 runs to 15 residues. This CDR3 is CASSYSRGGPYEQYF. CDR3 sequence (DNA): TGTGCCAGCAGTTACTCGAGAGGGGGGCCCTACGAGCAGTACTTC.

Many counts were recorded for this clonotype. The rearrangement uses TRBV6-1 and TRBJ1-4; D not resolved. The germline V gene encodes CDR1 MNHNS and CDR2 SASEGT. The CDR3 spans 15 residues. V was trimmed by 11 bases and J by 6 bases, leaving 22 bases between them. The CDR3 region is CAVAGQSRADEKLFF. The CDR3 DNA reads as TGTGCCGTCGCCGGGCAGTCGAGGGCTGATGAAAAACTGTTTTTT.

The rearrangement uses TRBV30 and TRBJ1-2, with D possibly being TRBD1 (5 bases). Deletions cut 2 bases from V and 5 bases from J, with 9 bases between. Germline-derived CDR1 and CDR2 are GTSNPN and SVGIG (reference sequence). The CDR3 is made up of 12 amino acids. The CDR3 is CAWSRGTYGYTF. The CDR3 bases are TGTGCCTGGAGTCGGGGGACTTATGGCTACACCTTC. The entire variable domain, with the rest obtained from reference TRBV30 and TRBJ1-2, is as follows: SQTIHQWPATLVQPVGSPLSLECTVEGTSNPNLYWYRQAAGRGLQLLFYSVGIGQISSEVPQNLSASRPQDRQFILSSKKLLLSDSGFYLCAWSRGTYGYTFGSGTRLTVV.

This sequence joins TRBV11-1 and TRBJ1-3; the D is unclear. The CDR3 length is 13 residues. The V and J ends lost 3 bases and 0 bases respectively, with 3 bases between them. CDR1 is SGHAT, CDR2 FQDESV, per germline (reference sequence). CDR3 nucleotide sequence: TGTGCCAGCAGCTTCAACTCTGGAAACACCATATATTTT. Protein product: CASSFNSGNTIYF. Full variable domain (outside the CDR3, taken from reference TRBV11-1 and TRBJ1-3): EAEVAQSPRYKITEKSQAVAFWCDPISGHATLYWYRQILGQGPELLVQFQDESVVDDSQLPKDRFSAERLKGVDSTLKIQPAELGDSAMYLCASSFNSGNTIYFGEGSWLTVV.

Judged by abundance, this clonotype is medium-sized. The chain combines TRBV6-2 or TRBV6-3 with TRBJ2-4, with 7 bases that match TRBD1. The V segment lost 5 bases and the J segment 2 bases; nucleotides outside the gene matches: 3. The CDR3 consists of 14 residues. Per germline, CDR1 MNHEY and CDR2 SVGEGT. CDR3: CASSQTGTKNIQYF. CDR3 in DNA: TGTGCCAGCAGTCAGACAGGGACCAAAAACATTCAGTACTTC.

The chain uses TRBV11-2 and TRBJ2-2; D ambiguous. Between the trimmed V and J ends, which lost 2 bases and 0 bases, there was a span of 10 bases. From germline, CDR1 is SGHAT and CDR2 FQNNGV. The CDR3 runs to 16 residues. CDR3 DNA: TGTGCCAGCAGCTTACCGAGACACGCGAACACCGGGGAGCTGTTTTTT. Its protein product is CASSLPRHANTGELFF.

By its share, this clonotype is medium-sized. The chain uses TRBV6-1 and TRBJ1-1, with D uncertain. V was shortened by 0 bases and J by 4 bases, with 9 bases between the two germline ends. CDR1 and CDR2 from the germline V gene are MNHNS and SASEGT. The CDR3 runs to 14 residues. The CDR3 spells CASSEAGRGTEAFF. The CDR3 DNA sequence: TGTGCCAGCAGTGAAGCAGGGAGAGGCACTGAAGCTTTCTTT.